Listed here are 17 T cell receptor beta chains from one sample, sequenced in a study of CD8+CD57+ T cells in acquired aplastic anemia. TCR beta VDJ and CDR3 profiling used genomic DNA as template. TCRdb called the reads again in MiXCR, with one record for every CDR3 protein. The sample consists of 90,000 to 120,000 distinct CDR3 sequences, under 60% of them appearing once. Sequencing input: sorted CD4+, CD8+, or CD8+CD57+ T cells (not recorded which) from PBMCs. These TCRs come from a human donor in good health, serving as a control.

V and J are TRBV20-1 and TRBJ2-3; D is unclear. Trimming left V 0 bases short and J 0 bases short, with 7 bases between. Germline V gives CDR1 DFQATT, CDR2 SNEGSKA (reference sequence). The CDR3 length is 14 residues. The CDR3 coding sequence is TGCAGTGCTAGAGATCCGCTAAGCACAGATACGCAGTATTTT. This codes for CSARDPLSTDTQYF.

This clonotype came up many times. The rearrangement uses TRBV5-1 and TRBJ1-1; 8 bases are shared with TRBD1. CDR1 and CDR2 (germline): SGHRS, YFSETQ. This CDR3 has 18 amino acids. V lost 0 bases to trimming and J lost 4 bases; unmatched junction nucleotides: 14. The CDR3 region is CASSLGGRMGQVGTEAFF. CDR3 nucleotides: TGCGCCAGCAGCTTGGGGGGACGAATGGGACAGGTGGGCACTGAAGCTTTCTTT.

The chain recombines TRBV25-1 with TRBJ1-1; the match to TRBD1 covers 9 bases. The CDR3 spans 16 residues. Trimming at V came to 3 bases and at J to 3 bases, leaving 8 bases not matched to a gene. Per germline, CDR1 MGHDK and CDR2 SYGVNS. The CDR3 protein is CASSDPRTGVHTEAFF. CDR3 in DNA: TGTGCCAGCAGTGACCCCAGGACAGGGGTTCACACTGAAGCTTTCTTT. Drawing the rest from reference TRBV25-1 and TRBJ1-1, the complete variable domain is EADIYQTPRYLVIGTGKKITLECSQTMGHDKMYWYQQDPGMELHLIHYSYGVNSTEKGDLSSESTVSRIRTEHFPLTLESARPSHTSQYLCASSDPRTGVHTEAFFGQGTRLTVV.

This clonotype has ten or more counts. The chain is built from TRBV19 and TRBJ1-5; a possible D gene is TRBD1 (5 bases). Deletions cut 3 bases from V and 1 base from J, with 19 bases between. Germline V CDR1 and CDR2: LNHDA, SQIVND (reference sequence). The CDR3 covers 18 residues. The CDR3 reads CASSIAGYGGGSNQPQHF. The DNA for the CDR3 is TGTGCCAGTAGTATTGCGGGGTACGGGGGTGGGAGCAATCAGCCCCAGCATTTT.

The genes are TRBV19 and TRBJ1-5; D is undetermined. This CDR3 is 14 amino acids long. V lost 6 bases, J lost 0 bases, and 9 bases lay in between. Germline V gene lookup returns CDR1 LNHDA and CDR2 SQIVND (reference sequence). CDR3 in amino acids: CASSPLHSNQPQHF. DNA for the CDR3: TGTGCCAGTAGCCCCCTTCATAGCAATCAGCCCCAGCATTTT. The whole variable domain, filled in from reference TRBV19 and TRBJ1-5, reads DGGITQSPKYLFRKEGQNVTLSCEQNLNHDAMYWYRQDPGQGLRLIYYSQIVNDFQKGDIAEGYSVSREKKESFPLTVTSAQKNPTAFYLCASSPLHSNQPQHFGDGTRLSIL.

CDR3 in DNA: TGTGCCACCAACACTCCCAATCAGCCCCAGCATTTT. It yields the protein CATNTPNQPQHF. The chain recombines TRBV15 with TRBJ1-5; unclear D gene. This CDR3 is built from 12 residues. V dropped 7 bases and J dropped 3 bases, with 7 bases sitting between them. Germline loops: CDR1 LNHNV, CDR2 YYDKDF (reference sequence).

This clonotype was observed a single time. With a much larger clone just one base away, this may be a read error. The chain joins TRBV10-3 to TRBJ2-5; D possibly corresponds to TRBD2 (6 bases). The germline gives CDR1 ENHRY, CDR2 SYGVKD. The CDR3 covers 15 residues. CDR3 amino acids: CASNRLAGSGEIQYF. The CDR3, as DNA: TGTGCCAGCAACAGGTTGGCAGGCTCGGGGGAGATCCAGTACTTC.

The rearrangement links TRBV29-1 to TRBJ2-3; 7 bases are a match to TRBD1. The CDR3 consists of 16 residues. CDR1 and CDR2 from the germline V gene are SQVTM and ANQGSEA. J gave up 0 bases and V 5 bases, and 11 bases lay outside the gene matches. The CDR3 loop reads CSVLTTTGFSTDTQYF. Here the CDR3 DNA reads TGCAGCGTTCTTACAACGACAGGGTTTAGCACAGATACGCAGTATTTT.

This clonotype showed up many times. The chain employs TRBV12-5 and TRBJ1-1; D gene unclear. With 7 bases removed from V and 1 base from J, the gap between germline ends came to 28 bases. The CDR3 has 19 amino acids. CDR1 and CDR2 (germline): LGHNT, FRNRAP. The CDR3, as DNA: TGTGCTAGTGCCTTCAGCCTCCTCCGCTCAGGCCTAGAGAACACTGAAGCTTTCTTT. Translating it yields CASAFSLLRSGLENTEAFF.

This clonotype was seen ten or more times. The rearrangement links TRBV20-1 to TRBJ2-5, with D hard to call. CDR1 and CDR2 (germline): DFQATT, SNEGSKA (reference sequence). The CDR3 loop spans 13 amino acids. V was trimmed by 2 bases and J by 3 bases, leaving 10 bases between them. The CDR3 reads CSARSPGEETQYF. For the CDR3, the DNA is TGCAGTGCTAGATCCCCCGGAGAAGAGACCCAGTACTTC.

This clonotype was picked up many times. J is TRBJ1-5 and V is TRBV4-1, with D uncertain. This CDR3 contains 14 residues. Germline loops: CDR1 MGHRA, CDR2 YSYEKL. Trimming stripped 1 base from V and 4 bases from J, with 8 bases between. This chain's CDR3 is CASSQGVANQPQHF. The DNA of the CDR3 is TGCGCCAGCAGCCAAGGGGTGGCGAATCAGCCCCAGCATTTT.

As to this clonotype: Given a much more abundant clone one base away, this may be a read error. The chain combines TRBV11-3 with TRBJ2-3, with D perhaps TRBD1 or TRBD2 (6 bases each). CDR1 is SGHNT and CDR2 is YENEEA in the germline V gene. Trimming pared 4 bases from V and 6 bases from J, leaving 14 bases between. CDR3 size: 14 residues. CDR3 protein: CASSSDNGGDTQYF. In DNA, the CDR3 is TGTGCCAGCAGCTCGGATAACGGGGGCGATACGCAGTATTTT.

There are many counts of this clonotype. The rearrangement joins TRBV5-4 to TRBJ1-1, with D perhaps TRBD1 (5 bases). The ends were cut back, 2 bases at V and 5 bases at J, with 10 bases in the middle. CDR1 and CDR2 from the germline V gene are SGHNT and YYREEE (reference sequence). CDR3 size: 13 residues. The CDR3 here is CASSFGDLTEAFF. The CDR3 region has the DNA TGTGCCAGCAGCTTCGGGGACTTGACTGAAGCTTTCTTT.

The V and J genes are TRBV7-8 and TRBJ1-1; D gene unclear. The CDR3 covers 15 residues. With 1 base removed from V and 4 bases from J, the gap between germline ends came to 13 bases. In germline, CDR1 is SGHVS, CDR2 FQNEAQ. In nucleotides, the CDR3 is TGTGCCAGCAGCTTAGTTCGGAACGGCCGCACTGAAGCTTTCTTT. This gives the protein CASSLVRNGRTEAFF.

Concerning this clonotype: The CDR3 does not end in the conserved phenylalanine or tryptophan, so this is likely a read error. The V and J genes are TRBV11-1 and TRBJ2-7, with D hard to call. The germline V gene has CDR1 SGHAT and CDR2 FQDESV (reference sequence). The CDR3 loop spans 13 amino acids. Trimming stripped 3 bases from V and 1 base from J, with 7 bases between. The CDR3 here is CASSFVQSYEQYL. In DNA, the CDR3 is TGTGCCAGCAGCTTCGTGCAGTCCTACGAGCAGTACCTC.

This clonotype came up many times. A clone one base away is much larger, so this may be a read error. The V and J genes are TRBV6-1 and TRBJ2-7; D ambiguous. With 6 bases removed from V and 0 bases from J, the gap between germline ends came to 3 bases. CDR3 size: 11 residues. CDR1 is MNHNS, CDR2 SASEGT, per germline. CDR3 in amino acids: CASSNSYEQYF. The CDR3 DNA reads as TGTGCCAGCAGCAACTCCTACGAGCAGTACTTC.

The rearrangement links TRBV2 to TRBJ1-1; D might be TRBD1 (6 bases). There are 12 residues in the CDR3. The germline CDR1 and CDR2 sequences are SNHLY and FYNNEI. V shed 0 bases and J shed 9 bases, with 8 bases lying between them. CDR3 DNA sequence: TGTGCCAGCAGTGAAGCAGGGGGTAAAGCTTTCTTT. Translated, it gives CASSEAGGKAFF.